The rows below give T cell receptor beta chains drawn from one sample of a study of cytomegalovirus exposure and HLA in healthy donors. Libraries were prepared by immunoSEQ multiplex PCR; TCRdb keeps only in-frame clonotypes and omits some of them. Of approximately 210,000 clones listed, roughly 76% were seen once; the top ten hold approximately 2.1%. Sequenced material: PBMCs. These receptors all stem from a woman between 25 and 40 years old in good health and CMV-seropositive. CDR3s include the opening cysteine and the closing phenylalanine or tryptophan. Each record gives: CDR3 length, clone size, V gene, J gene, D gene, CDR3 DNA, CDR3 protein. D genes are given only for firm matches. A row's size may be missing; if present it is once, few, many or a size class.

>14|NA|TRBV7-9|TRBJ1-2|TRBD1
TGTGCCAGCAGCTCGCAGGGGGTTTGGGGTGGCTACACCTTC
CASSSQGVWGGYTF
>15|once|TRBV5-1|TRBJ2-6|NA
TGCGCCAGCAATAGAGGAGGTACTGGGGCCAACGTCCTGACTTTC
CASNRGGTGANVLTF
>17|NA|TRBV7-2|TRBJ2-7|NA
TGTGCCAGCAGCTTGAGATTATCGTATCCCTACCTCTACGAGCAGTACTTC
CASSLRLSYPYLYEQYF
>17|once|TRBV7-2|TRBJ1-3|NA
TGTGCCAGCAGCTTACAGCCGGCAGGGATCTCTGGAAACACCATATATTTT
CASSLQPAGISGNTIYF
>16|NA|TRBV28|TRBJ2-1|TRBD2
TGTGCCAGCAGTTTATCTTACAGCGGGACTTATAATGAGCAGTTCTTC
CASSLSYSGTYNEQFF
>15|NA|TRBV7-3|TRBJ2-5|TRBD2
TGTGCCAGCAGCTACGCCCTAGCGGGAAGGGAGACCCAGTACTTC
CASSYALAGRETQYF
>15|few|TRBV5-1|TRBJ2-7|TRBD2
TGCGCCAGCAGCTTGGGACTAGCGGGAGTGAGCGAGCAGTACTTC
CASSLGLAGVSEQYF
>16|once|TRBV7-2|TRBJ2-3|TRBD2
TGTGCCAGCAGCTTAGGAACTAGCGGGTTAGAGGATACGCAGTATTTT
CASSLGTSGLEDTQYF
>14|NA|TRBV6-6|TRBJ1-6|NA
TGTGCCAGCAGTATAAGCCCAACACAGGGAAGCGCCGAATTT
CASSISPTQGSAEF
>12|NA|TRBV18|TRBJ2-7|NA
TGTGCCAGCTCACCCAGCTCCTACGAGCAGTACTTC
CASSPSSYEQYF
>13|few|TRBV6-5|TRBJ1-1|NA
TGTGCCAGCAGTTACCACGGGGGAACTGAAGCTTTCTTT
CASSYHGGTEAFF
>15|NA|TRBV5-6|TRBJ2-3|TRBD1
TGTGCCAGCAGCTTAGACAGGGGTGGGCCAGATACGCAGTATTTT
CASSLDRGGPDTQYF
>15|NA|TRBV6-5|TRBJ2-7|TRBD2
TGTGCCAGCAGTTACTCGACGCGGGGGAGGTACGAGCAGTACTTC
CASSYSTRGRYEQYF
>14|few|TRBV2|TRBJ2-7|NA
TGTGCCAGCAGTGTTACGGCGGGTACCTACGAGCAGTACTTC
CASSVTAGTYEQYF
>17|NA|TRBV28|TRBJ1-2|TRBD1
TGTGCCAGCAGTTTCCACGGACAGGGGACGACTATCCGTGGCTACACCTTC
CASSFHGQGTTIRGYTF
>14|NA|TRBV28|TRBJ2-3|NA
TGTGCCAGCAGCCCACCTCAGTTCACAGATACGCAGTATTTT
CASSPPQFTDTQYF
>14|few|TRBV28|TRBJ1-5|TRBD1
TGTGCCAGCAGTGATGGGACAGCCAATCAGCCCCAGCATTTT
CASSDGTANQPQHF
>15|NA|TRBV7-8|TRBJ1-1|NA
TGTGCCAGCAGCTTTCTGGGAGGGGCGAACACTGAAGCTTTCTTT
CASSFLGGANTEAFF
>13|NA|TRBV5-4|TRBJ2-7|TRBD1
TGTGCCAGCAGCCTGGGGACAGGGTCAATTCAGTACTTC
CASSLGTGSIQYF
>12|NA|TRBV7-9|TRBJ2-1|TRBD2
TGTGCCAGCAGCCGACTAGCTAGTGAGCAGTTCTTC
CASSRLASEQFF
>13|NA|TRBV19|TRBJ2-1|NA
TGTGCCAGTAGTAGCCAGGGGGGATTTGAGCAGTTCTTC
CASSSQGGFEQFF
>14|NA|TRBV11-2|TRBJ2-7|TRBD1
TGTGCCAGCAGCTTAGGTACAGGGGGCTACGAGCAGTACTTC
CASSLGTGGYEQYF
>16|NA|TRBV18|TRBJ2-2|TRBD1
TGTGCCAGCTCACCGACGACAGGGGCCGTCACCGGGGAGCTGTTTTTT
CASSPTTGAVTGELFF
>13|NA|TRBV5-8|TRBJ1-1|NA
TGTGCCAGCACCCCTTGGGGGAGGACTGAAGCTTTCTTT
CASTPWGRTEAFF
>19|few|TRBV28|TRBJ2-5|TRBD2
TGTGCCAGCAGAACCACTACTAGCGGGGGGCCCCCCGTCCAAGAGACCCAGTACTTC
CASRTTTSGGPPVQETQYF
>15|NA|TRBV11-1|TRBJ1-4|TRBD1
TGTGCCAGCAGCCCGAGGACAGGGTGGAATGAAAAACTGTTTTTT
CASSPRTGWNEKLFF
>11|NA|TRBV30|TRBJ2-3|NA
TGTGCCTGGGCGAGCACAGATACGCAGTATTTT
CAWASTDTQYF
>17|NA|TRBV5-5|TRBJ2-7|NA
TGTGCCAGCAGCTTGGCATCATCCGGGACATTCACGGCCGAGCAGTACTTC
CASSLASSGTFTAEQYF
>18|once|TRBV6-1|TRBJ1-5|NA
TGTGCCAGCAGTGAAGGTCGAGGCCTGACTTATAGCAATCAGCCCCAGCATTTT
CASSEGRGLTYSNQPQHF
>13|few|TRBV2|TRBJ2-7|TRBD1
TGTGCCACCCAGGGGGCAGGGTCCTACGAGCAGTACTTC
CATQGAGSYEQYF
>14|NA|TRBV7-2|TRBJ1-3|NA
TGTGCCAGCAGCTTATCTTGGGACGGGAGCACCATATATTTT
CASSLSWDGSTIYF
>14|NA|TRBV30|TRBJ2-6|NA
TGTGCCTGCTCGGGGACTTCTGGGGCCAACGTCCTGACTTTC
CACSGTSGANVLTF
>15|once|TRBV14|TRBJ2-2|NA
TGTGCCAGCAGCTCCCGGAGGGGCGACACCGGGGAGCTGTTTTTT
CASSSRRGDTGELFF
>14|NA|TRBV5-4|TRBJ2-7|NA
TGTGCCAGCAGCTTTGGAGGTTTAAACTACGAGCAGTACTTC
CASSFGGLNYEQYF
>14|NA|TRBV7-2|TRBJ2-7|NA
TGTGCCAGCAGCATCGCAGGGGCCCCCTACGAGCAGTACTTC
CASSIAGAPYEQYF
>15|NA|TRBV5-1|TRBJ1-1|TRBD1
TGCGCCAGCAGCTTGGGGACAGGGATAAACACTGAAGCTTTCTTT
CASSLGTGINTEAFF
>16|NA|TRBV4-1|TRBJ2-1|TRBD2
TGCGCCAGCAGCCAAGGGATAGCGGGGAGGTACAATGAGCAGTTCTTC
CASSQGIAGRYNEQFF
>14|few|TRBV12-5|TRBJ1-2|TRBD1
TGTGCTAGTGGTCGGGACAGCCGGGCCTATGGCTACACCTTC
CASGRDSRAYGYTF
>16|NA|TRBV7-2|TRBJ2-1|TRBD2
TGTGCCAGCAGCTCCGGGGGGGGCAGCTCCTACAATGAGCAGTTCTTC
CASSSGGGSSYNEQFF
>15|few|TRBV6-4|TRBJ1-2|TRBD1
TGTGCCAGCAGTCCCTCAGGGGGAGCTAACTATGGCTACACCTTC
CASSPSGGANYGYTF
>14|NA|TRBV30|TRBJ2-1|TRBD1
TGTGCCTGGGGCAGACAGGGGCCCTACAATGAGCAGTTCTTC
CAWGRQGPYNEQFF
>13|once|TRBV10-3|TRBJ1-5|NA
TGTGCCATCAGTGAGCTACCCACCGAGCCCCAGCATTTT
CAISELPTEPQHF
>13|NA|TRBV10-3|TRBJ2-2|NA
TGTGCCATCAAATCGGGGAGGACCGGGGAGCTGTTTTTT
CAIKSGRTGELFF
>13|NA|TRBV28|TRBJ1-1|NA
TGTGCCAGCAGTTTATTCGCGGTCACTGAAGCTTTCTTT
CASSLFAVTEAFF